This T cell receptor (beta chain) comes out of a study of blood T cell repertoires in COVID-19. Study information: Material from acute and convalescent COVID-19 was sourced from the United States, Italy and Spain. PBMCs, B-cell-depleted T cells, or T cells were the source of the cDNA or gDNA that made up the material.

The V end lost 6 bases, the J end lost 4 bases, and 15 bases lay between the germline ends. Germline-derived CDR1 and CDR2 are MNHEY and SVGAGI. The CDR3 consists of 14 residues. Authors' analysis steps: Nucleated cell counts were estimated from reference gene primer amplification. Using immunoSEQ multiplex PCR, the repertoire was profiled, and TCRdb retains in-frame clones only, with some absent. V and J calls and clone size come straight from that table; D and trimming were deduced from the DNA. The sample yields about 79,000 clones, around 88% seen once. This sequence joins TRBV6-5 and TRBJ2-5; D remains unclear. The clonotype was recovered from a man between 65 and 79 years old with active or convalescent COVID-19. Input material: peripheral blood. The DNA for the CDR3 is TGTGCCAGCAGCCCCCGACATCATAGAGAGACCCAGTACTTC. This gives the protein CASSPRHHRETQYF.